These 8 T cell receptor beta chains came from one sample sequenced in a study of blood T cell repertoires in COVID-19. The assay was immunoSEQ multiplex PCR, and TCRdb's table has in-frame clones only and misses some. This sample has tens of thousands of clones; 60% to 85% occur once, and the top ten carry about 17%. What was sequenced was peripheral blood. These receptors all stem from a man aged 55 to 69 with acute or convalescent COVID-19.

The chain is built from TRBV6-2 or TRBV6-3 and TRBJ2-3, with 9 nucleotides matching TRBD1. Trimming cost V 2 bases and J 4 bases; bases outside gene matches: 10. The CDR3 contains 17 residues. Per the germline V gene, CDR1 is MNHEY and CDR2 is SVGEGT. The CDR3 DNA sequence: TGTGCCAGCAGTTACAGGGCGCCGGACAGGGGTCCAGATACGCAGTATTTT. This sequence encodes CASSYRAPDRGPDTQYF.

The rearrangement uses TRBV6-6 and TRBJ1-4; maybe TRBD1 (5 bases). V lost 5 bases, J lost 7 bases, and 11 bases lay in between. Germline CDR1 and CDR2: MNHNY and SVGAGI (reference sequence). The CDR3 contains 13 residues. For the CDR3, the DNA is TGTGCCAGCAGTCGCGTTACAGGTGAAAAACTGTTTTTT. Its translation is CASSRVTGEKLFF.

In regard to this clone: This sample also contains other DNA sequences that code for the same CDR3. The gene calls are TRBV7-6 and TRBJ1-5; TRBD1 is a possible D gene (5 bases). Deletions cut 6 bases from V and 4 bases from J, with 13 bases between. The CDR3 spans 14 residues. CDR1 SGHVS and CDR2 FNYEAQ come from the germline V gene. The CDR3 is CASSPTGGNQPQHF. The CDR3 nucleotides read TGTGCCAGCAGTCCCACTGGGGGGAATCAGCCCCAGCATTTT.

This clone was found a few times. The chain has TRBV29-1 and TRBJ1-2, with D maybe TRBD1 (5 bases). Germline CDR1 reads SQVTM; CDR2 reads ANQGSEA. The V end lost 4 bases, the J end lost 8 bases, and 14 bases lay between the germline ends. This CDR3 comprises 12 residues. The CDR3 nucleotides are TGCAGCGTTGCACCAGGGCTAGAGGGCTACACCTTC. Protein sequence: CSVAPGLEGYTF. The full variable domain, its missing parts supplied by reference TRBV29-1 and TRBJ1-2, is SAVISQKPSRDICQRGTSLTIQCQVDSQVTMMFWYRQQPGQSLTLIATANQGSEATYESGFVIDKFPISRPNLTFSTLTVSNMSPEDSSIYLCSVAPGLEGYTFGSGTRLTVV.

This sequence joins TRBV9 and TRBJ2-3, with 9 bases that match TRBD1. This CDR3 has 18 residues. Germline lookup yields CDR1 SGDLS and CDR2 YYNGEE. The trim removed 0 bases at V and 1 base at J, leaving 9 bases unmatched. The CDR3, as DNA: TGTGCCAGCAGCGTAGCTCGGGACAGGGACCTTCGCACAGATACGCAGTATTTT. Translating it yields CASSVARDRDLRTDTQYF.

The chain links TRBV11-3 to TRBJ2-6; D is undetermined. Trimming took 7 bases from V and 5 from J, leaving 6 bases between them. The CDR3 is made up of 12 amino acids. In germline, CDR1 is SGHNT, CDR2 YENEEA. CDR3: CASTLRANVLTF. Written as DNA, the CDR3 is TGTGCCAGCACCCTCCGGGCCAACGTCCTGACTTTC.

This rearrangement joins TRBV27 to TRBJ2-4; weak D call: TRBD1 (5 bases). Germline lookup yields CDR1 MNHEY and CDR2 SMNVEV (reference sequence). The V end lost 2 bases, the J end lost 0 bases, and 11 bases lay between the germline ends. The CDR3 is made up of 16 amino acids. The CDR3, as DNA: TGTGCCAGCAGTTTAAGGCAGGGCCGAGCCAAAAACATTCAGTACTTC. The encoded protein is CASSLRQGRAKNIQYF.

The CDR3, as DNA: TGTGCCAGCAGTTACCCCGGACAGGGCGACTATGGCTACACCTTC. As protein: CASSYPGQGDYGYTF. This rearrangement joins TRBV6-2 or TRBV6-3 to TRBJ1-2; 8 bases agree with TRBD1. Germline CDR1 is MNHEY and CDR2 is SVGEGT. This CDR3 contains 15 residues. V lost 2 bases and J lost 3; bases outside the gene matches: 5.